This T cell receptor (beta chain) was captured in a study of blood T cell repertoires in COVID-19. Study background: COVID-19 samples, acute and convalescent, were from the United States, Italy and Spain. Sample material is recorded as cDNA or gDNA derived from T cells, B-cell-depleted T cells, or PBMCs.

The CDR3 covers 15 residues. Germline V lookup: CDR1 MDHEN, CDR2 SYDVKM. V lost 8 bases and J 2 bases, leaving 16 bases between the germline ends. Original handling: Quantification of nucleated cells was approximated via reference gene primer amplification. Profiling relied on immunoSEQ multiplex PCR, and the TCRdb table lists in-frame clones only, not all of them. Clonal size and the V and J genes are those of that table, whereas D and trimming came from the DNA. The sample has approximately 150,000 clones, 80% to 90% seen once; the top ten hold roughly 2.5%. The receptor comes from a human donor with acute or convalescent COVID-19. The donor label of this sample is uncertain. This sequence joins TRBV28 and TRBJ2-1; D is possibly TRBD2 (6 bases). Specimen: peripheral blood. Here the CDR3 DNA reads TGTGCCAGCCGTGAGGAGGGGACGCCCTACAATGAGCAGTTCTTC. Its translation: CASREEGTPYNEQFF.